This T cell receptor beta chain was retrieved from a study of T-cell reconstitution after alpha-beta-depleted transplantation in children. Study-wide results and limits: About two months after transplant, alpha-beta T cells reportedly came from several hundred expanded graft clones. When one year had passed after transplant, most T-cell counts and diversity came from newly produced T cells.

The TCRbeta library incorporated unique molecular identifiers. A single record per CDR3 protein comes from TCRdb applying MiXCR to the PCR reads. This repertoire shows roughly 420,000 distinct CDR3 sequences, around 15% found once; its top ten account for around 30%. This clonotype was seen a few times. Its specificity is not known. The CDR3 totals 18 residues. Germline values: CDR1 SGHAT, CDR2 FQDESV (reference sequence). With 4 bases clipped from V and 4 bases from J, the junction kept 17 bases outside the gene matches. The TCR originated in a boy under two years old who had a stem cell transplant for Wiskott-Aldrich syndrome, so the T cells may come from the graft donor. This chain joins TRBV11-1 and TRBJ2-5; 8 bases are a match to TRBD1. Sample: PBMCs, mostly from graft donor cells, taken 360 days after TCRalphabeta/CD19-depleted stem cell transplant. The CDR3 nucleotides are TGTGCCAGCAGCTCGCTCTACCTCCGGGACAGGATTGGAGAGACCCAGTACTTC. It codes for CASSSLYLRDRIGETQYF.